A single sample gave rise to the 6 T cell receptor beta chains below, sequenced in a study of T cell repertoires in cytomegalovirus infection. TCRdb passed the reads through MiXCR, listing each CDR3 protein once. Counted here are about 450,000 distinct CDR3 sequences, roughly 31% occurring once; the ten biggest clones make up roughly 15%. The source material was PBMCs. Every receptor here comes from a human donor in good health (CMV status not recorded). Some clones in this sample may be carry-over from other donors' samples.

This clonotype has a handful of counts. CDR3 residues: CASSLRSGKISYEQYF. The CDR3 DNA reads as TGTGCCAGCAGCCTAAGATCTGGGAAGATCTCCTACGAGCAGTACTTC. The J gene is TRBJ2-7, the V gene TRBV7-8; D gene uncertain. The CDR3 is made up of 16 amino acids. V was cut by 5 bases and J by 0 bases, with 17 bases left in between. Germline V CDR1 and CDR2: SGHVS, FQNEAQ.

Concerning this clonotype itself: The junction departs from germline at one end; a sequencing error may be responsible. The genes are TRBV3-1 and TRBJ1-1; D is possibly TRBD1 (6 bases). Germline values: CDR1 LGHDT, CDR2 YNNKEL (reference sequence). CDR3 length: 14 residues. The CDR3 protein is CDSTRGRGYTETFF. The CDR3, as DNA: TGTGACAGCACCCGGGGCAGGGGATATACTGAAACTTTCTTT.

This clonotype was observed a handful of times. The gene calls are TRBV28 and TRBJ2-7; 14 bases are shared with TRBD2. The V gene end was trimmed by 6 bases and the J gene end by 6 bases; junction bases not matched to a gene: 10. The CDR3 has 16 amino acids. Per germline, CDR1 MDHEN and CDR2 SYDVKM. The CDR3 DNA sequence: TGTGCCAGCAGCTCTCCCGGGACTAGCGGGAGCATCGAGCAGTACTTC. Encoded protein: CASSSPGTSGSIEQYF.

This clonotype has a handful of counts. The chain combines TRBV6-1 with TRBJ2-7; D not certain. CDR1 and CDR2 from the germline V gene are MNHNS and SASEGT. CDR3 size: 11 residues. The V gene lost 2 bases and the J gene lost 4 bases, with 3 bases spanning the gap. CDR3 sequence: CASSERYEQYF. CDR3 in DNA: TGTGCCAGCAGTGAAAGGTACGAGCAGTACTTC.

The chain employs TRBV29-1 and TRBJ1-1; D possibly corresponds to TRBD1 (6 bases). This CDR3 region has 12 residues. Trimming stripped 6 bases from V and 4 bases from J, with 12 bases between. The germline V gene has CDR1 SQVTM and CDR2 ANQGSEA. The CDR3 here is CSVRSGVTEAFF. CDR3 DNA sequence: TGCAGCGTGAGATCAGGGGTCACTGAAGCTTTCTTT.

In nucleotides, the CDR3 is TGTGCCAGCAGCCTGGGGCAGAATTCACCCCTCCACTTT. Protein sequence: CASSLGQNSPLHF. The V call is TRBV11-2, the J call TRBJ1-6; TRBD1 is a possible D gene (5 bases). Trimming pared 5 bases from V and 7 bases from J, leaving 9 bases between. In germline, CDR1 is SGHAT, CDR2 FQNNGV. This CDR3 has 13 amino acids.